Only a few counts were recorded for the clone carrying this T cell receptor beta chain. TCRdb redid the calling of the reads with MiXCR, one entry per CDR3 protein. This table holds 200,000 to 250,000 distinct CDR3 sequences, over 9% found once. This specimen comes from a study of T cell repertoires in cytomegalovirus infection. Overall study context: Public signatures in TCR beta pointed to CMV infection and matching HLA type.

This CDR3 contains 16 residues. Germline V gene lookup returns CDR1 MDHEN and CDR2 SYDVKM. J was trimmed by 4 bases and V by 7 bases; bases with no gene match: 12. This chain joins TRBV28 and TRBJ2-4; TRBD1 aligns across 8 bases. The sequence was obtained from a human donor in good health (CMV status not recorded). Some clones in this sample may be carry-over from other donors' samples. The sample was PBMCs. The CDR3 coding sequence is TGTGCCAGCATCACCCGGTCGGACAGGGATAAAAACATTCAGTACTTC. It specifies CASITRSDRDKNIQYF. The full variable domain, with the rest looked up from reference TRBV28 and TRBJ2-4, is DVKVTQSSRYLVKRTGEKVFLECVQDMDHENMFWYRQDPGLGLRLIYFSYDVKMKEKGDIPEGYSVSREKKERFSLILESASTNQTSMYLCASITRSDRDKNIQYFGAGTRLSVL.